This TCR beta chain was documented in a study of relationships among human T cell subsets. The study, taken as a whole, reports: Over 55% of CD8+ cytotoxic sequences came from clones with over 100 reads. A couple of pan T samples, processed alongside pan B cells, lack T cell counts.

The T cell receptor alpha and beta CDR3 regions were amplified from mRNA by semiquantitative ARM-PCR. ARM-PCR used tagged nested gene-specific primers, then communal superprimers for exponential amplification. TCRdb analysed the multiplex PCR reads with MiXCR anew, one entry per CDR3 protein. The sample lists approximately 15,000 distinct CDR3 sequences; about three fifths were seen once. A remark on this clonotype: The antigen is unknown.

This CDR3 spans 16 amino acids. CDR1 and CDR2 from the germline V gene are SGHAT and FQNNGV. Trimming shortened V by 1 base and J by 10 bases, and 20 bases separated the two germline ends. The specimen sequenced was total T cells sorted from blood. The chain is built from TRBV11-2 and TRBJ2-1; a weak D match, TRBD1 (6 bases). The TCR comes from a man in his forties in good health. The CDR3 DNA follows: TGTGCCAGCAGCTTAGTGCAGAGTGCAGGGGTCCAGGAGCAGTTCTTC. As protein: CASSLVQSAGVQEQFF.